These 30 T cell receptor beta chains were sequenced from one sample in a study of Graves' ophthalmopathy and Graves' hyperthyroidism. The TCR beta CDR3 regions underwent amplification from RNA transcripts. Second-round multiplex PCR came after a first-round RT-PCR that employed HTBI primers. TCRdb re-derived calls from the multiplex PCR reads in MiXCR, one entry per CDR3 protein. The sample includes over a million distinct CDR3 sequences, 36% of them seen just once. Input material: peripheral blood or thyroid tissue (not recorded which). These receptors were collected from an adult man with Graves' hyperthyroidism.

This clonotype has a count of ten or more. The rearrangement links TRBV6-6 to TRBJ1-1, with D possibly matching TRBD1 (5 bases). V was trimmed by 0 bases and J by 11 bases, leaving 13 bases between them. The germline V gene has CDR1 MNHNY and CDR2 SVGAGI (reference sequence). The CDR3 totals 13 residues. This CDR3 is CASSYSGTVDAFF. Written as DNA, the CDR3 is TGTGCCAGCAGTTACTCCGGGACGGTGGACGCTTTCTTT.

The count of this clonotype is one. This chain uses TRBV29-1 with TRBJ2-5, with TRBD1 matching 7 bases. Germline V gene data show CDR1 as SQVTM and CDR2 as ANQGSEA. The trim removed 6 bases at V and 5 bases at J, leaving 6 bases unmatched. The CDR3 sequence is 12 residues long. The CDR3 spells CSVATGSETQYF. The CDR3 DNA reads as TGCAGCGTAGCGACAGGGTCGGAGACCCAGTACTTC.

There are many counts of this clonotype. The chain combines TRBV29-1 with TRBJ2-7; D may be TRBD1 (7 bases). The V gene lost 7 bases and the J gene lost 6 bases, with 16 bases spanning the gap. From germline, CDR1 is SQVTM and CDR2 ANQGSEA. The CDR3 is 12 amino acids. The CDR3 DNA reads as TGCAGCGCCGCGGGACAGTTCTCCGAGCAGTACTTC. Translating it yields CSAAGQFSEQYF.

V usage is TRBV10-2 and J usage is TRBJ1-1; D remains ambiguous. The CDR3 runs to 14 residues. The germline gives CDR1 WSHSY, CDR2 SAAADI. The V and J ends lost 2 bases and 2 bases respectively, with 9 bases between them. CDR3 DNA: TGCGCCAGCAGTGAGGACGGCGCTAACACTGAAGCTTTCTTT. Translation gives CASSEDGANTEAFF.

This clonotype showed up just a few times. The chain employs TRBV7-9 and TRBJ2-7; D is tentatively TRBD1 or TRBD2 (5 bases each). The CDR3 covers 13 residues. V lost 6 bases and J 4 bases, leaving 13 bases between the germline ends. Germline-derived CDR1 and CDR2 are SEHNR and FQNEAQ (reference sequence). Here the CDR3 DNA reads TGTGCCAGCAGTCCGGGACCTTGGTACGAGCAGTACTTC. This translates into CASSPGPWYEQYF.

This clonotype was found many times. This rearrangement joins TRBV19 to TRBJ2-5; perhaps TRBD1 as D (6 bases). The CDR3 totals 15 residues. Germline CDR1 is LNHDA and CDR2 is SQIVND (reference sequence). Trimming cost V 5 bases and J 5 bases, with 18 bases left between them. CDR3 nucleotides: TGTGCCAGTAGTCCCGCCTGGGGGCCTCGGGAGACCCAGTACTTC. Translation gives CASSPAWGPRETQYF.

The V and J genes are TRBV7-9 and TRBJ1-6; possible D gene TRBD1, 5 bases. Per germline, CDR1 SEHNR and CDR2 FQNEAQ (reference sequence). The CDR3 contains 14 residues. V dropped 1 base and J dropped 9 bases, with 10 bases sitting between them. In nucleotides, the CDR3 is TGTGCCAGCAGCTTAGAGGGGATTGGTTCACCCCTCCACTTT. Protein product: CASSLEGIGSPLHF.

J is TRBJ1-2 and V is TRBV9; the D gene is possibly TRBD1 (6 bases). The CDR3 has 14 residues. The V end was cut by 2 bases, the J end by 6 bases, with 14 bases between. Germline V gene data show CDR1 as SGDLS and CDR2 as YYNGEE. The CDR3 region has the DNA TGTGCCAGCAGCGTCAGGGGCTCGGTCCATGGCTACACCTTC. It specifies CASSVRGSVHGYTF.

The gene calls are TRBV6-2 or TRBV6-3 and TRBJ1-2; D is uncertain. CDR1 and CDR2 from the germline V gene are MNHEY and SVGEGT. The CDR3 length is 12 residues. Trimming removed 6 bases from V and 8 bases from J, with 13 bases in between. This CDR3 is CASSHGSSGYTF. CDR3 DNA: TGTGCCAGCAGCCATGGGAGTTCCGGCTACACCTTC.

Many counts were recorded for this clonotype. DNA of the CDR3: TGCGCCAGCAGCCAAGGTGAGATGGGCTACGAGCAGTACTTC. Translation: CASSQGEMGYEQYF. The chain combines TRBV4-3 with TRBJ2-7; no clear D. The germline V and J ends were trimmed by 1 base and 3 bases, with 10 bases remaining between them. The germline gives CDR1 LGHNA, CDR2 YSLEER. The CDR3 runs to 14 residues.

This clonotype was seen repeatedly, ten times or more. The chain is built from TRBV7-2 and TRBJ2-5; TRBD2 is a possible D gene (5 bases). Germline loops: CDR1 SGHTA, CDR2 FQGNSA. The CDR3 runs 15 residues. Trimming left V 1 base short and J 5 bases short, with 14 bases between. CDR3 sequence: CASSLVPGTRETQYF. CDR3 nucleotides: TGTGCCAGCAGCTTAGTCCCGGGAACCAGGGAGACCCAGTACTTC.

In regard to this clonotype: Relative to the germline gene, one junction end is altered; a read error may explain this. The rearrangement uses TRBV7-2 and TRBJ2-5; D possibly corresponds to TRBD2 (7 bases). CDR3 length: 15 amino acids. From germline, CDR1 is SGHTA and CDR2 FQGNSA. CDR3 sequence: CASSQEGGGAETQYF. CDR3 in DNA: TGCGCCAGCAGCCAAGAGGGGGGGGGGGCGGAGACCCAGTACTTC. The full variable domain, its missing parts supplied by reference TRBV7-2 and TRBJ2-5, is GAGVSQSPSNKVTEKGKDVELRCDPISGHTALYWYRQSLGQGLEFLIYFQGNSAPDKSGLPSDRFSAERTGGSVSTLTIQRTQQEDSAVYLCASSQEGGGAETQYFGPGTRLLVL.

The genes are TRBV5-1 and TRBJ1-5; 8 bases fit TRBD1. Germline-derived CDR1 and CDR2 are SGHRS and YFSETQ. V lost 0 bases to trimming and J lost 1 base; unmatched junction nucleotides: 3. The CDR3 totals 16 residues. The CDR3, as DNA: TGCGCCAGCAGCTTGGACCAGGGGGCGAGCAATCAGCCCCAGCATTTT. Translation: CASSLDQGASNQPQHF. The complete variable domain, with remaining parts taken from reference TRBV5-1 and TRBJ1-5, reads KAGVTQTPRYLIKTRGQQVTLSCSPISGHRSVSWYQQTPGQGLQFLFEYFSETQRNKGNFPGRFSGRQFSNSRSEMNVSTLELGDSALYLCASSLDQGASNQPQHFGDGTRLSIL.

This clonotype has a count of ten or more. One junction end does not reproduce the germline sequence, and a read error may be involved. The rearrangement links TRBV6-6 to TRBJ2-7, with D tentatively TRBD2 (6 bases). This CDR3 is 12 amino acids long. Germline V gene data show CDR1 as MNHNY and CDR2 as SVGAGI (reference sequence). The CDR3 sequence is CASSAYRAGRHF. In nucleotides, the CDR3 is TGTGCCAGCAGTGCCTATCGGGCGGGACGGCACTTC.

This clonotype appeared many times. The V and J genes are TRBV5-1 and TRBJ1-1; a possible D gene is TRBD1 (5 bases). V was clipped by 0 bases and J by 4 bases, with 13 bases between them. In germline, CDR1 is SGHRS, CDR2 YFSETQ. There are 15 residues in the CDR3. The CDR3 reads CASSLEFGAGTEAFF. The CDR3 DNA is TGCGCCAGCAGCTTGGAATTTGGGGCCGGCACTGAAGCTTTCTTT.

This clonotype was observed at least ten times. The gene calls are TRBV7-9 and TRBJ2-5, with D unresolved. CDR1 and CDR2 (germline): SEHNR, FQNEAQ (reference sequence). Trimming shortened V by 4 bases and J by 7 bases, and 16 bases separated the two germline ends. The CDR3 runs to 14 residues. CDR3 sequence: CASSSNGVRMTQYF. The CDR3 DNA is TGTGCCAGCAGCTCCAATGGGGTCCGCATGACCCAGTACTTC.

This clonotype was seen a handful of times. V usage is TRBV7-2 and J usage is TRBJ2-1; D remains unclear. V lost 1 base, J lost 7 bases, and 8 bases lay in between. The germline V gene encodes CDR1 SGHTA and CDR2 FQGNSA. The CDR3 loop spans 13 amino acids. The CDR3: CASSLGQLNEQFF. DNA for the CDR3: TGTGCCAGCAGCTTAGGGCAGTTAAATGAGCAGTTCTTC. The full variable domain, completed using reference TRBV7-2 and TRBJ2-1, is GAGVSQSPSNKVTEKGKDVELRCDPISGHTALYWYRQSLGQGLEFLIYFQGNSAPDKSGLPSDRFSAERTGGSVSTLTIQRTQQEDSAVYLCASSLGQLNEQFFGPGTRLTVL.

This clonotype has just one count. The rearrangement links TRBV7-8 to TRBJ2-2; D is perhaps TRBD1 or TRBD2 (6 bases each). The CDR3 is 15 amino acids. Trimming removed 0 bases at V and 7 bases at J, with 12 bases between. Germline loops: CDR1 SGHVS, CDR2 FQNEAQ. The CDR3 spells CASSLASGGGGELFF. Written as DNA, the CDR3 is TGTGCCAGCAGCTTAGCGTCCGGGGGCGGCGGGGAGCTGTTTTTT.

This clonotype was detected ten times or more. This chain links TRBV7-3 with TRBJ1-6; a weak D match, TRBD1 (5 bases). CDR3 length: 15 residues. Germline CDR1 SGHTA, CDR2 FQGTGA. V dropped 4 bases and J dropped 9 bases, with 16 bases sitting between them. CDR3 DNA: TGTGCCAGCAGCTATATCGACAGAGTGGGTTCACCCCTCCACTTT. Its translation: CASSYIDRVGSPLHF. Together with reference TRBV7-3 and TRBJ1-6, the CDR3 gives the full variable domain: GAGVSQTPSNKVTEKGKYVELRCDPISGHTALYWYRQSLGQGPEFLIYFQGTGAADDSGLPNDRFFAVRPEGSVSTLKIQRTERGDSAVYLCASSYIDRVGSPLHFGNGTRLTVT.

There are many counts of this clonotype. The chain links TRBV10-3 to TRBJ1-3; TRBD1 matches 7 bases. The junction had 5 bases not matched to a gene; V was cut back by 6 bases and J by 0 bases. Germline V CDR1 and CDR2: ENHRY, SYGVKD. The CDR3 length is 15 residues. The CDR3 DNA is TGTGCCATCAGCGCAGGGGGTGTCTCTGGAAACACCATATATTTT. Translating gives CAISAGGVSGNTIYF.

This clonotype has more than one count but fewer than ten. The chain uses TRBV6-5 and TRBJ1-5; no firm D call. CDR1 is MNHEY, CDR2 SVGAGI, per germline. The CDR3 extends over 15 amino acids. V was pared by 0 bases and J by 4 bases, with 10 bases between. Here the CDR3 reads CASSYSRGANQPQHF. The DNA of the CDR3 is TGTGCCAGCAGTTACTCTCGGGGAGCAAATCAGCCCCAGCATTTT.

This clonotype was seen a handful of times. The V and J genes are TRBV5-6 and TRBJ1-4, with 7 bases matching TRBD1. This CDR3 is 16 amino acids long. The ends lost 2 bases at V and 0 bases at J; junction bases unmatched: 4. CDR1 is SGHDT and CDR2 is YYEEEE in the germline V gene. The CDR3 protein is CASSLTGVSTNEKLFF. The CDR3 bases are TGTGCCAGCAGCTTAACAGGGGTCTCAACTAATGAAAAACTGTTTTTT.

This clonotype was observed a handful of times. The chain links TRBV10-3 to TRBJ2-7; TRBD2 matches 9 bases. V lost 4 bases and J lost 4; bases outside the gene matches: 8. The CDR3 length is 15 residues. Germline V gene data show CDR1 as ENHRY and CDR2 as SYGVKD. CDR3 protein: CAISAEAGGPYEQYF. The CDR3 region has the DNA TGTGCCATCAGTGCCGAGGCGGGAGGGCCATACGAGCAGTACTTC.

The chain combines TRBV29-1 with TRBJ2-7; D is possibly TRBD2 (6 bases). The ends were cut back, 1 base at V and 6 bases at J, with 16 bases in the middle. There are 14 residues in the CDR3. From germline, CDR1 is SQVTM and CDR2 ANQGSEA. The CDR3 bases are TGCAGCGTTGAAGTGGGGGGTCTCGTCGCCGAGCAGTACTTC. Amino acids: CSVEVGGLVAEQYF.

Concerning this clonotype: Sequence at one end of the junction differs from germline and may be a read error. The chain couples TRBV29-1 to TRBJ1-2; tentatively, D is TRBD1 (5 bases). This CDR3 has 8 residues. Germline V gene data show CDR1 as SQVTM and CDR2 as ANQGSEA. The CDR3 reads CSGRDATF. As DNA, the CDR3 is TGCAGCGGCCGGGACGCCACATTC.

The chain is built from TRBV27 and TRBJ2-7; 10 bases map to TRBD2. Trimming took 4 bases from V and 3 from J; bases not matched to a gene: 6. The CDR3 is 15 amino acids. CDR1 and CDR2 from the germline V gene are MNHEY and SMNVEV (reference sequence). The CDR3, as DNA: TGTGCCAGCAGTTCCCTAGCGGGAGAGGGCTACGAGCAGTACTTC. Encoded protein: CASSSLAGEGYEQYF.

This clonotype was seen a handful of times. CDR3 in amino acids: CASSLAFWEPNQPQHF. CDR3 in DNA: TGTGCCAGCAGCTTAGCTTTCTGGGAACCCAATCAGCCCCAGCATTTT. The chain couples TRBV7-2 to TRBJ1-5; D gene uncertain. The CDR3 is 16 residues long. Germline loops: CDR1 SGHTA, CDR2 FQGNSA. Between the trimmed V and J ends, which lost 0 bases and 3 bases, there was a span of 12 bases.

J is TRBJ1-1 and V is TRBV4-3; tentative D call: TRBD1 (5 bases). The germline V gene has CDR1 LGHNA and CDR2 YSLEER. The CDR3 has 15 residues. V was trimmed by 0 bases and J by 2 bases, leaving 10 bases between them. CDR3 sequence reads: CASSQEGGSNTEAFF. Written as DNA, the CDR3 is TGCGCCAGCAGCCAAGAGGGGGGATCTAACACTGAAGCTTTCTTT.

The chain joins TRBV29-1 to TRBJ1-2, with 11 bases fitting TRBD1. V trimming: 4 bases; J trimming: 1 base; junction bases outside the gene matches: 11. Per the germline V gene, CDR1 is SQVTM and CDR2 is ANQGSEA. The CDR3 length is 17 residues. The DNA for the CDR3 is TGCAGCGTTGTGAGACCAAGGACAGGGGGCGATAACTATGGCTACACCTTC. Encoded protein: CSVVRPRTGGDNYGYTF.

This clonotype was seen many times. V gene TRBV7-2 combines with J gene TRBJ2-5; maybe TRBD1 (6 bases). The germline gives CDR1 SGHTA, CDR2 FQGNSA. This CDR3 has 15 residues. The germline V and J ends were trimmed by 4 bases and 4 bases, with 16 bases remaining between them. The DNA for the CDR3 is TGTGCCAGCAGCTATCCAGGGGCCGTAGGAGAGACCCAGTACTTC. It specifies CASSYPGAVGETQYF.